The 9 T cell receptor beta chains presented below share a single source sample, sequenced in a study of blood T cell repertoires in COVID-19. Repertoires were generated with immunoSEQ multiplex PCR, while TCRdb's copy carries only in-frame clones and drops some. The sample has under 130,000 clones, around nine tenths seen once. Sequencing was performed on peripheral blood. These receptors all come from an elderly woman in a cohort sampled during active COVID-19.

The gene calls are TRBV6-6 and TRBJ1-1; D gene ambiguous. V was trimmed by 2 bases and J by 1 base, leaving 5 bases between them. Germline assignment: CDR1 MNHNY and CDR2 SVGAGI (reference sequence). CDR3 length equals 13 residues. CDR3 in amino acids: CASSYGQNTEAFF. CDR3 DNA: TGTGCCAGCAGTTACGGGCAGAACACTGAAGCTTTCTTT.

The chain is built from TRBV27 and TRBJ1-1; D possibly corresponds to TRBD1 (5 bases). With 6 bases removed from V and 10 bases from J, the gap between germline ends came to 12 bases. Germline V lookup: CDR1 MNHEY, CDR2 SMNVEV (reference sequence). The CDR3 is made up of 11 amino acids. The CDR3 here is CASRQTRGAFF. In DNA form, the CDR3 reads TGTGCCAGCAGGCAGACTAGGGGAGCTTTCTTT.

The chain employs TRBV19 and TRBJ2-7; perhaps TRBD1 as D (5 bases). Deletions cut 6 bases from V and 0 bases from J, with 15 bases between. CDR1 and CDR2 (germline): LNHDA, SQIVND (reference sequence). This CDR3 is 15 amino acids long. The CDR3 protein is CASSPTSTASYEQYF. CDR3 nucleotides: TGTGCCAGTAGCCCAACCTCGACAGCCTCCTACGAGCAGTACTTC. Variable domain in full (rest from reference TRBV19 and TRBJ2-7): DGGITQSPKYLFRKEGQNVTLSCEQNLNHDAMYWYRQDPGQGLRLIYYSQIVNDFQKGDIAEGYSVSREKKESFPLTVTSAQKNPTAFYLCASSPTSTASYEQYFGPGTRLTVT.

The chain combines TRBV30 with TRBJ1-2, with D perhaps TRBD1 (5 bases). The germline V and J ends were trimmed by 2 bases and 6 bases, with 10 bases remaining between them. The V gene's germline CDR1 is GTSNPN and CDR2 SVGIG (reference sequence). The CDR3 loop spans 12 amino acids. The CDR3 loop reads CAWSPQGNGYTF. Written as DNA, the CDR3 is TGTGCCTGGAGTCCCCAGGGTAATGGCTACACCTTC.

The genes are TRBV2 and TRBJ1-5; perhaps TRBD1 as D (6 bases). The CDR3 runs to 13 residues. The V end lost 10 bases, the J end lost 4 bases, and 14 bases lay between the germline ends. Looked up from germline, CDR1 is SNHLY and CDR2 is FYNNEI. CDR3 protein: CATSPDSNQPQHF. Written as DNA, the CDR3 is TGTGCCACCAGCCCGGACAGTAATCAGCCCCAGCATTTT.

The V gene is TRBV27, the J gene TRBJ1-3; TRBD1 is a possible D gene (5 bases). Trimming took off 4 bases at V and 0 bases at J, with 10 bases between the two ends. Germline-derived CDR1 and CDR2 are MNHEY and SMNVEV (reference sequence). CDR3 length: 15 amino acids. This CDR3 is CASSWQGGSGNTIYF. DNA of the CDR3: TGTGCCAGCAGTTGGCAGGGAGGCTCTGGAAACACCATATATTTT.

CDR3 protein: CASSPTRDTEAFF. CDR3 bases: TGTGCCAGTAGCCCCACGCGAGACACTGAAGCTTTCTTT. The chain combines TRBV19 with TRBJ1-1; D remains unclear. CDR3 length: 13 residues. The germline V gene has CDR1 LNHDA and CDR2 SQIVND (reference sequence). Trimming took off 6 bases at V and 3 bases at J, with 11 bases between the two ends.

This chain joins TRBV5-1 and TRBJ1-1; possibly TRBD1 for D (5 bases). The germline V gene encodes CDR1 SGHRS and CDR2 YFSETQ. This CDR3 region has 14 residues. Between the trimmed V and J ends, which lost 6 bases and 0 bases, there was a span of 12 bases. The CDR3 region has the DNA TGCGCCAGCACGCGAGACAGTTTGAACACTGAAGCTTTCTTT. Its translation is CASTRDSLNTEAFF.

V is TRBV19 and J is TRBJ2-1, with TRBD1 as a possible D gene (5 bases). The CDR3 spans 16 residues. From germline, CDR1 is LNHDA and CDR2 SQIVND (reference sequence). V dropped 2 bases and J dropped 2 bases, with 13 bases sitting between them. CDR3 sequence: CASSIPAGLTYNEQFF. CDR3 DNA: TGTGCCAGTAGTATACCCGCAGGGCTAACCTACAATGAGCAGTTCTTC. Together with reference TRBV19 and TRBJ2-1, the CDR3 gives the full variable domain: DGGITQSPKYLFRKEGQNVTLSCEQNLNHDAMYWYRQDPGQGLRLIYYSQIVNDFQKGDIAEGYSVSREKKESFPLTVTSAQKNPTAFYLCASSIPAGLTYNEQFFGPGTRLTVL.